A single sample gave rise to the 26 T cell receptor beta chains below, sequenced in a study of T cell changes during pregnancy in multiple sclerosis. Data came from immunoSEQ multiplex PCR; TCRdb stores just in-frame clones and leaves some out. The sample has 45,000 to 55,000 clones; roughly 88% are singletons. The sample was CD4+ T cells from peripheral blood mononuclear cells, taken in the second trimester of pregnancy. These receptors all come from a female donor with multiple sclerosis, enrolled in a pregnancy study.

This clone was found once. The chain couples TRBV4-2 to TRBJ2-6; 12 bases line up with TRBD1. Per the germline V gene, CDR1 is LGHNA and CDR2 is YNFKEQ. The CDR3 runs to 19 residues. V was pared by 1 base and J by 2 bases, with 6 bases of the junction left unmatched. As DNA, the CDR3 is TGTGCCAGCAGCCAAGCCCCGGGACAGGGGGCGACTGGGGCCAACGTCCTGACTTTC. Translation: CASSQAPGQGATGANVLTF.

V gene TRBV6-1 combines with J gene TRBJ2-1; 8 bases fit TRBD2. J gave up 5 bases and V 3 bases, and 6 bases lay outside the gene matches. CDR3 length: 15 residues. Germline values: CDR1 MNHNS, CDR2 SASEGT. CDR3 residues: CASSEYGRVDNEQFF. Here the CDR3 DNA reads TGTGCCAGCAGTGAGTACGGGAGGGTCGACAATGAGCAGTTCTTC.

This clone was counted a single time. The gene calls are TRBV5-5 and TRBJ1-5; 9 nucleotides agree with TRBD1. This CDR3 has 14 residues. Trimming took 1 base from V and 5 from J; bases not matched to a gene: 1. Germline values: CDR1 SGHKS, CDR2 YYEKEE (reference sequence). The CDR3 spells CASSLRTGDQPQHF. The DNA of the CDR3 is TGTGCCAGCAGCTTGAGGACAGGGGATCAGCCCCAGCATTTT.

J is TRBJ2-7 and V is TRBV10-3; D is possibly TRBD2 (6 bases). The CDR3 totals 14 residues. Germline-derived CDR1 and CDR2 are ENHRY and SYGVKD. V lost 4 bases to trimming and J lost 4 bases, with 14 bases between them. The CDR3 nucleotides are TGTGCCATCAGTGCGGCGGAGGGCCAGTACGAGCAGTACTTC. This codes for CAISAAEGQYEQYF.

This chain links TRBV10-3 with TRBJ2-1, with 8 nucleotides matching TRBD2. The CDR3 contains 16 residues. The ends lost 6 bases at V and 4 bases at J; junction bases unmatched: 11. The germline gives CDR1 ENHRY, CDR2 SYGVKD. The CDR3 loop reads CAIRGTSGGLYNEQFF. The CDR3 DNA sequence: TGTGCCATCAGAGGCACTAGCGGAGGTTTATACAATGAGCAGTTCTTC.

V and J are TRBV5-1 and TRBJ1-2; 7 nucleotides match TRBD1. Per germline, CDR1 SGHRS and CDR2 YFSETQ. The CDR3 spans 14 residues. With 0 bases clipped from V and 6 bases from J, the junction kept 5 bases outside the gene matches. In DNA form, the CDR3 reads TGCGCCAGCAGCTTGGATTCGACAGGGAATGGCTACACCTTC. This gives the protein CASSLDSTGNGYTF.

This sequence joins TRBV7-8 and TRBJ2-7; 10 bases fit TRBD2. The CDR3 covers 15 residues. V trimming: 7 bases; J trimming: 5 bases; junction bases outside the gene matches: 11. Germline V gives CDR1 SGHVS, CDR2 FQNEAQ. CDR3 protein: CASTHKRLAGDEQYF. CDR3 in DNA: TGTGCCAGCACCCATAAACGGCTAGCGGGAGACGAGCAGTACTTC.

This sequence joins TRBV7-9 and TRBJ2-7; 8 nucleotides align to TRBD2. Looked up from germline, CDR1 is SEHNR and CDR2 is FQNEAQ (reference sequence). Trimming at V came to 1 base and at J to 12 bases, leaving 8 bases not matched to a gene. The length of the CDR3 is 13 residues. The CDR3 DNA reads TGTGCCAGCAGCTTAGAACAGCGGGAGATGCGGTACTTC. Encoded protein: CASSLEQREMRYF.

The chain combines TRBV28 with TRBJ1-2; 7 bases line up with TRBD1. The CDR3 length is 14 residues. V trimming: 6 bases; J trimming: 6 bases; junction bases outside the gene matches: 10. Looked up from germline, CDR1 is MDHEN and CDR2 is SYDVKM. In DNA form, the CDR3 reads TGTGCCAGCAGAAAACAGGGGAACGGGGATGGCTACACCTTC. Protein sequence: CASRKQGNGDGYTF.

The genes are TRBV27 and TRBJ2-7; D possibly corresponds to TRBD2 (5 bases). Trimming pared 6 bases from V and 7 bases from J, leaving 19 bases between. Germline V lookup: CDR1 MNHEY, CDR2 SMNVEV (reference sequence). The CDR3 consists of 14 residues. CDR3 sequence (DNA): TGTGCCAGCAGCTGGACCTCATTGACGGGAGAGCAGTACTTC. Amino acids: CASSWTSLTGEQYF.

The chain joins TRBV9 to TRBJ2-5; 7 bases align to TRBD2. CDR3 length: 17 amino acids. The trim removed 0 bases at V and 3 bases at J, leaving 11 bases unmatched. CDR1 SGDLS and CDR2 YYNGEE come from the germline V gene. The CDR3 sequence: CASSVGAASGPEETQYF. CDR3 sequence (DNA): TGTGCCAGCAGCGTAGGTGCAGCTAGCGGTCCCGAAGAGACCCAGTACTTC.

The V gene is TRBV5-5, the J gene TRBJ1-1, with TRBD1 matching 7 bases. The V and J ends lost 3 bases and 1 base, in that order; junction bases with no gene match: 3. This CDR3 is 14 amino acids long. In germline, CDR1 is SGHKS, CDR2 YYEKEE (reference sequence). As DNA, the CDR3 is TGTGCCAGCAGCTCTAGACAGGGGAACACTGAAGCTTTCTTT. It is translated as CASSSRQGNTEAFF.

The V and J genes are TRBV4-1 and TRBJ2-5; tentatively, D is TRBD1 (5 bases). The CDR3 totals 13 residues. Germline CDR1 reads MGHRA; CDR2 reads YSYEKL. Trimming cost V 4 bases and J 2 bases, with 8 bases left between them. The CDR3 is CASSPDRQETQYF. In DNA form, the CDR3 reads TGCGCCAGCAGCCCTGACAGACAAGAGACCCAGTACTTC.

The chain couples TRBV4-1 to TRBJ2-5, with D possibly matching TRBD1 (5 bases). The germline V gene has CDR1 MGHRA and CDR2 YSYEKL. V was clipped by 0 bases and J by 2 bases, with 7 bases between them. The CDR3 sequence is 14 residues long. CDR3 region: CASSQEDRQETQYF. The CDR3 DNA reads TGCGCCAGCAGCCAAGAAGACAGACAAGAGACCCAGTACTTC.

The DNA of the CDR3 is TGTGCCAGCAGCCAAGAATGGGGAGGGACCCAGTACTTC. Translating gives CASSQEWGGTQYF. This chain connects TRBV14 to TRBJ2-5; weak D call: TRBD2 (6 bases). The CDR3 covers 13 residues. Deletions cut 0 bases from V and 7 bases from J, with 9 bases between. Germline V gene sequence: CDR1 SGHDN, CDR2 FVKESK.

The chain has TRBV27 and TRBJ2-5; TRBD1 aligns across 7 bases. This CDR3 region has 15 residues. CDR1 and CDR2 (germline): MNHEY, SMNVEV (reference sequence). V lost 5 bases, J lost 1 base, and 7 bases stayed unmatched. The CDR3 DNA is TGTGCCAGCAGTCCTCGGACAGGCTCCCAAGAGACCCAGTACTTC. Translating gives CASSPRTGSQETQYF.

CDR3 nucleotides: TGTGCCAGCAGCTTCGGGACAGGGCCATTCCAAGAGACCCAGTACTTC. As protein: CASSFGTGPFQETQYF. J is TRBJ2-5 and V is TRBV5-6, with 9 positions matching TRBD1. In germline, CDR1 is SGHDT, CDR2 YYEEEE. V lost 2 bases to trimming and J lost 1 base; unmatched junction nucleotides: 6. The CDR3 runs to 16 residues. The complete variable domain, with remaining parts taken from reference TRBV5-6 and TRBJ2-5, reads DAGVTQSPTHLIKTRGQQVTLRCSPKSGHDTVSWYQQALGQGPQFIFQYYEEEERQRGNFPDRFSGHQFPNYSSELNVNALLLGDSALYLCASSFGTGPFQETQYFGPGTRLLVL.

The rearrangement joins TRBV5-4 to TRBJ1-2; TRBD1 agrees at 7 bases. Germline V gene lookup returns CDR1 SGHNT and CDR2 YYREEE (reference sequence). The CDR3 has 15 residues. J gave up 1 base and V 2 bases, and 5 bases lay outside the gene matches. CDR3 loop: CASSLSRGNNYGYTF. The CDR3 DNA is TGTGCCAGCAGCTTATCCAGGGGGAATAACTATGGCTACACCTTC. Filled out from reference TRBV5-4 and TRBJ1-2, the complete variable domain reads ETGVTQSPTHLIKTRGQQVTLRCSSQSGHNTVSWYQQALGQGPQFIFQYYREEENGRGNFPPRFSGLQFPNYSSELNVNALELDDSALYLCASSLSRGNNYGYTFGSGTRLTVV.

As DNA, the CDR3 is TGTGCCAGCAGCGTCGCAGGGGGCGCAAACACTGAAGCTTTCTTT. This gives the protein CASSVAGGANTEAFF. The rearrangement links TRBV5-4 to TRBJ1-1; 8 nucleotides line up with TRBD1. J was trimmed by 2 bases and V by 4 bases; bases with no gene match: 7. Germline V gives CDR1 SGHNT, CDR2 YYREEE (reference sequence). The length of the CDR3 is 15 residues.

A single count supports this clone. The rearrangement joins TRBV10-3 to TRBJ2-5; possibly TRBD1 for D (5 bases). V lost 2 bases and J 3 bases, leaving 7 bases between the germline ends. The CDR3 extends over 13 amino acids. Germline loops: CDR1 ENHRY, CDR2 SYGVKD. This CDR3 is CAISELREETQYF. The CDR3 DNA reads TGTGCCATCAGTGAGCTCAGGGAAGAGACCCAGTACTTC.

This chain links TRBV29-1 with TRBJ1-1, with 9 positions matching TRBD1. CDR1 and CDR2 from the germline V gene are SQVTM and ANQGSEA. The CDR3 extends over 13 amino acids. Germline trimming cut 6 bases from V and 0 bases from J; bases unmatched to any gene: 2. Here the CDR3 reads CSVRTGVNTEAFF. The CDR3 DNA is TGCAGCGTCCGGACAGGGGTGAACACTGAAGCTTTCTTT.

V is TRBV5-1 and J is TRBJ2-5, with TRBD2 matching 14 bases. From germline, CDR1 is SGHRS and CDR2 YFSETQ. V was pared by 4 bases and J by 2 bases, with 4 bases of the junction left unmatched. The CDR3 totals 16 residues. The CDR3 sequence is CASSVGLAGGQETQYF. The CDR3 bases are TGCGCCAGCAGCGTAGGACTAGCGGGAGGACAAGAGACCCAGTACTTC.

This rearrangement joins TRBV4-2 to TRBJ2-1; 7 bases are a match to TRBD2. The CDR3 consists of 17 residues. The germline V gene has CDR1 LGHNA and CDR2 YNFKEQ. V shed 1 base, J shed 0 bases, and the junction held 6 bases outside the gene matches. The DNA for the CDR3 is TGTGCCAGCAGCCAAGTAAGTGGCGGGAGCTCCTACAATGAGCAGTTCTTC. This codes for CASSQVSGGSSYNEQFF.

The V gene is TRBV30, the J gene TRBJ2-1; 11 bases map to TRBD2. The CDR3 has 14 amino acids. With 4 bases clipped from V and 10 bases from J, the junction kept 9 bases outside the gene matches. CDR1 GTSNPN and CDR2 SVGIG come from the germline V gene (reference sequence). CDR3 DNA: TGTGCCTGGACCCCCCGGACTAGCGGGTACGAGCAGTTCTTC. It translates to CAWTPRTSGYEQFF.

V usage is TRBV19 and J usage is TRBJ1-1; possibly TRBD1 for D (6 bases). CDR3 length equals 14 residues. Trimming removed 1 base from V and 6 bases from J, with 12 bases in between. Germline CDR1 LNHDA, CDR2 SQIVND (reference sequence). CDR3 DNA: TGTGCCAGTAGTATAGGGGACAACTTCCCTGAAGCTTTCTTT. Encoded protein: CASSIGDNFPEAFF.

The CDR3 bases are TGTGCCTGGAGTGCTGGACAGGGGGTTCAGCCGGGAAACTACGAGCAGTACTTC. This translates into CAWSAGQGVQPGNYEQYF. This sequence joins TRBV30 and TRBJ2-7; 10 positions agree with TRBD1. CDR1 is GTSNPN, CDR2 SVGIG, per germline (reference sequence). Trimming took 1 base from V and 3 from J; bases not matched to a gene: 15. The CDR3 covers 18 residues.